These 25 T cell receptor beta chains were all obtained from the same sample, sequenced in a study of T cells in Graves' hyperthyroidism and ophthalmopathy. Amplification yielded TCR beta CDR3 regions, with RNA transcripts as the source. During a first-round RT-PCR of the TCR CDR3, the HTBI primer set was used. MiXCR, run by TCRdb on the multiplex PCR reads, gives a single entry per CDR3 protein. Of 640,000 or so distinct CDR3 sequences listed, around 15% were seen once; the top ten hold around 4%. Material for sequencing was blood. The receptors were gathered from a woman aged 40 to 55 with Graves' ophthalmopathy.

Ten or more counts support this clonotype. At one end the junction does not follow the germline gene, possibly because of a read error. The chain carries TRBV6-5 and TRBJ1-2; the D gene is possibly TRBD1 (6 bases). Germline V lookup: CDR1 MNHEY, CDR2 SVGAGI. The CDR3 has 11 residues. CDR3 region: CASSYTGTLNF. The CDR3 coding sequence is TGTGCCAGCAGTTATACTGGGACATTAAACTTC.

The J gene is TRBJ1-1, the V gene TRBV6-5, with a tentative D call TRBD1 (6 bases). The ends were cut back, 4 bases at V and 9 bases at J, with 15 bases in the middle. The CDR3 covers 13 residues. The V gene's germline CDR1 is MNHEY and CDR2 SVGAGI. CDR3 protein: CASSSVVGTKAFF. CDR3 sequence (DNA): TGTGCCAGCAGTTCCGTCGTGGGGACAAAAGCTTTCTTT.

Many counts were recorded for this clonotype. A clone one base away is much larger, so this may be a read error. The rearrangement links TRBV20-1 to TRBJ2-7, with TRBD1 matching over 7 bases. There are 15 residues in the CDR3. The V gene's germline CDR1 is DFQATT and CDR2 SNEGSKA (reference sequence). CDR3 in amino acids: CSAGDRQGSYYEQYF. The CDR3 DNA reads as TGCAGTGCTGGAGACAGACAGGGATCCTACTACGAGCAGTACTTC.

The V gene is TRBV6-1, the J gene TRBJ1-1; 7 bases agree with TRBD1. After removal of 3 bases from V and 10 bases from J, the junction contained 8 bases not matched to a gene. The V gene's germline CDR1 is MNHNS and CDR2 SASEGT. The CDR3 spans 13 residues. CDR3: CASSERAGGRAFF. The CDR3 bases are TGTGCCAGCAGTGAGAGGGCAGGGGGGAGAGCTTTCTTT.

This clonotype was recorded only once. This chain links TRBV6-1 with TRBJ2-5, with a tentative D call TRBD1 (8 bases). This CDR3 is built from 13 residues. CDR1 is MNHNS, CDR2 SASEGT, per germline. With 7 bases removed from V and 7 bases from J, the gap between germline ends came to 16 bases. CDR3 sequence reads: CASNGQGGSTQYF. The CDR3 DNA is TGTGCCAGCAACGGACAGGGAGGGTCGACCCAGTACTTC.

This clonotype was seen many times. This chain joins TRBV13 and TRBJ2-2, with 9 positions matching TRBD2. The CDR3 runs 13 residues. V trimming: 11 bases; J trimming: 6 bases; junction bases outside the gene matches: 7. The germline V gene encodes CDR1 PRHDT and CDR2 FYEKMQ (reference sequence). CDR3 DNA sequence: TGTGCCTCGCTGGCGGGAGGGTCCGGGGAGCTGTTTTTT. Translation: CASLAGGSGELFF.

This clonotype showed up many times. V gene TRBV2 combines with J gene TRBJ2-7; no clear D gene. The germline CDR1 and CDR2 sequences are SNHLY and FYNNEI. Trimming took 4 bases from V and 3 from J, leaving 7 bases between them. The length of the CDR3 is 12 residues. This CDR3 reads CASSVENYEQYF. CDR3 in DNA: TGTGCCAGCAGTGTTGAAAACTACGAGCAGTACTTC.

This clonotype was seen repeatedly, ten times or more. In DNA form, the CDR3 reads TGCAGTGCTAGACACCCGGACAGTTACTACGAGCAGTACTTC. This codes for CSARHPDSYYEQYF. J is TRBJ2-7 and V is TRBV20-1; TRBD1 might be the D (6 bases). The ends were cut back, 2 bases at V and 3 bases at J, with 14 bases in the middle. This CDR3 is built from 14 residues. Germline V gene sequence: CDR1 DFQATT, CDR2 SNEGSKA (reference sequence).

Only a few counts were recorded for this clonotype. The chain has TRBV7-9 and TRBJ1-3; the D is unclear. V lost 2 bases and J 0 bases, leaving 8 bases between the germline ends. The CDR3 consists of 15 residues. Germline loops: CDR1 SEHNR, CDR2 FQNEAQ (reference sequence). The CDR3 DNA sequence: TGTGCCAGCAGCTTAAAGACTGACTCTGGAAACACCATATATTTT. This sequence encodes CASSLKTDSGNTIYF.

The chain recombines TRBV6-1 with TRBJ1-5; 7 bases are shared with TRBD1. The CDR3 covers 15 residues. Trimming took 4 bases from V and 7 from J; bases not matched to a gene: 10. CDR1 and CDR2 from the germline V gene are MNHNS and SASEGT. The CDR3 loop is CASSATDRVSQPQHF. CDR3 sequence (DNA): TGTGCCAGCAGTGCCACTGACAGGGTAAGCCAGCCCCAGCATTTT.

With respect to this clonotype: This sequence may be a read error, since a much larger clone differs from it by one base. The rearrangement links TRBV10-3 to TRBJ1-1, with a possible D match to TRBD1 (5 bases). There are 15 residues in the CDR3. Trimming pared 6 bases from V and 4 bases from J, leaving 18 bases between. The germline V gene has CDR1 ENHRY and CDR2 SYGVKD. CDR3 in amino acids: CAIRPGLGKSTEAFF. The CDR3 DNA is TGTGCCATCAGACCAGGGCTGGGGAAGAGCACTGAAGCTTTCTTT.

The table lists this clonotype with many counts. The chain links TRBV6-1 to TRBJ2-5; 7 bases are a match to TRBD2. The CDR3 consists of 17 residues. The V and J ends lost 6 bases and 3 bases, in that order; junction bases with no gene match: 16. Germline-derived CDR1 and CDR2 are MNHNS and SASEGT. CDR3 loop: CASRGGAGARSKETQYF. In nucleotides, the CDR3 is TGTGCCAGCAGGGGAGGGGCCGGGGCCCGATCGAAAGAGACCCAGTACTTC.

The DNA of the CDR3 is TGTGCCAGCAGCTTAGTGGGGGGGCTTAGCTCCTACGAGCAGTACTTC. Translating gives CASSLVGGLSSYEQYF. V usage is TRBV11-2 and J usage is TRBJ2-7; tentative D call: TRBD2 (7 bases). CDR3 length: 16 amino acids. V was pared by 1 base and J by 0 bases, with 13 bases between. Germline CDR1 SGHAT, CDR2 FQNNGV.

This clonotype has at least ten counts. The junction departs from the called germline gene at one end, perhaps through a read error. The chain has TRBV7-2 and TRBJ2-7, with TRBD2 as a possible D gene (6 bases). The CDR3 runs to 14 residues. From germline, CDR1 is SGHTA and CDR2 FQGNSA. The CDR3 here is CASSLGLALYEQCF. CDR3 bases: TGTGCCAGCAGCTTAGGGCTAGCGCTATACGAGCAGTGCTTC.

Many counts were recorded for this clonotype. The gene calls are TRBV6-2 or TRBV6-3 and TRBJ2-7; maybe TRBD1 (5 bases). The V end was cut by 6 bases, the J end by 2 bases, with 8 bases between. Germline assignment: CDR1 MNHEY and CDR2 SVGEGT. The CDR3 is 12 amino acids. In DNA form, the CDR3 reads TGTGCCAGCAGAACAGGCGCCTACGAGCAGTACTTC. This sequence encodes CASRTGAYEQYF.

At least ten counts were recorded for this clonotype. The chain carries TRBV28 and TRBJ2-7; 8 bases line up with TRBD2. The CDR3 runs 14 residues. J was trimmed by 6 bases and V by 7 bases; bases with no gene match: 11. Germline loops: CDR1 MDHEN, CDR2 SYDVKM. CDR3 in amino acids: CASTGGGRSAEQYF. The CDR3, as DNA: TGTGCCAGCACCGGGGGGGGGAGATCGGCCGAGCAGTACTTC.

Ten or more counts support this clonotype. The V gene is TRBV11-1, the J gene TRBJ2-5; 11 bases line up with TRBD2. In germline, CDR1 is SGHAT, CDR2 FQDESV (reference sequence). CDR3 length equals 16 residues. Losses at the gene ends were 5 bases for V and 7 bases for J; bases not matched to a gene: 12. The CDR3 nucleotides are TGTGCCAGCAGCACCCTACTAGCGGGAGACCCCCCGACCCAGTACTTC. Translating it yields CASSTLLAGDPPTQYF.

In its sample, this clonotype was seen once. The J gene is TRBJ2-7, the V gene TRBV28; perhaps D is TRBD1 or TRBD2 (6 bases each). CDR3 length: 16 residues. The germline V and J ends were trimmed by 6 bases and 1 base, with 19 bases remaining between them. Germline CDR1 is MDHEN and CDR2 is SYDVKM. The CDR3: CASSPLEGDRSYEQYF. Written as DNA, the CDR3 is TGTGCCAGCAGCCCCTTGGAGGGGGACCGTTCCTACGAGCAGTACTTC.

This chain connects TRBV19 to TRBJ2-2; no firm D call. The germline V gene has CDR1 LNHDA and CDR2 SQIVND (reference sequence). V lost 7 bases, J lost 7 bases, and 10 bases lay in between. The CDR3 loop spans 12 amino acids. CDR3 in amino acids: CASTKGGGELFF. CDR3 nucleotides: TGTGCCAGTACAAAAGGTGGCGGGGAGCTGTTTTTT.

This clonotype has a single count. Given a much more abundant clone one base away, this may be a read error. The chain has TRBV29-1 and TRBJ2-5; 7 nucleotides match TRBD2. CDR1 and CDR2 (germline): SQVTM, ANQGSEA. The CDR3 contains 13 residues. This chain's CDR3 is CSVVSGILETQCF. The CDR3 bases are TGCAGCGTTGTGAGCGGGATTCTAGAGACCCAGTGCTTC. Using reference TRBV29-1 and TRBJ2-5 for the parts outside the CDR3, the full variable domain is SAVISQKPSRDICQRGTSLTIQCQVDSQVTMMFWYRQQPGQSLTLIATANQGSEATYESGFVIDKFPISRPNLTFSTLTVSNMSPEDSSIYLCSVVSGILETQCFGPGTRLLVL.

Details on this clonotype: A read error may be the cause here, since a much bigger clone is one base away. The genes are TRBV18 and TRBJ1-1; 7 bases align to TRBD1. Trimming took 8 bases from V and 5 from J; bases not matched to a gene: 11. Germline assignment: CDR1 KGHSH and CDR2 LQKENI. There are 14 residues in the CDR3. CDR3 bases: TGTGCCAGCACATCCGAGGGGGCATGGACTGAAGCTTTCTTT. Amino acids: CASTSEGAWTEAFF. Drawing the rest from reference TRBV18 and TRBJ1-1, the complete variable domain is NAGVMQNPRHLVRRRGQEARLRCSPMKGHSHVYWYRQLPEEGLKFMVYLQKENIIDESGMPKERFSAEFPKEGPSILRIQQVVRGDSAAYFCASTSEGAWTEAFFGQGTRLTVV.

This clonotype was detected ten times or more. This CDR3 is CAWSASSQGYGYTF. DNA for the CDR3: TGTGCCTGGAGTGCATCGTCACAGGGATATGGCTACACCTTC. The chain links TRBV30 to TRBJ1-2; D is possibly TRBD1 (6 bases). The CDR3 covers 14 residues. Germline CDR1 reads GTSNPN; CDR2 reads SVGIG (reference sequence). The V gene lost 1 base and the J gene lost 5 bases, with 14 bases spanning the gap. The full variable domain, in which reference TRBV30 and TRBJ1-2 provide the parts outside the CDR3, is SQTIHQWPATLVQPVGSPLSLECTVEGTSNPNLYWYRQAAGRGLQLLFYSVGIGQISSEVPQNLSASRPQDRQFILSSKKLLLSDSGFYLCAWSASSQGYGYTFGSGTRLTVV.

The table lists this clonotype with a few counts. The chain carries TRBV6-1 and TRBJ2-5, with 16 nucleotides matching TRBD2. Trimming took 5 bases from V and 1 from J; bases not matched to a gene: 7. CDR1 MNHNS and CDR2 SASEGT come from the germline V gene. CDR3 size: 18 residues. The CDR3 nucleotides are TGTGCCAGCAGTAGTCAGGGACTAGCGGGAGGGCCCCAAGAGACCCAGTACTTC. This sequence encodes CASSSQGLAGGPQETQYF.

The sample holds many counts of this clonotype. This chain uses TRBV7-9 with TRBJ1-1; no clear D gene. V lost 2 bases and J lost 7, with 11 bases in between. Germline V CDR1 and CDR2: SEHNR, FQNEAQ (reference sequence). The CDR3 consists of 13 residues. The CDR3 DNA reads TGTGCCAGCAGCTTACAAACGACGGTTGAAGCTTTCTTT. Amino acid sequence: CASSLQTTVEAFF. Drawing the rest from reference TRBV7-9 and TRBJ1-1, the complete variable domain is DTGVSQNPRHKITKRGQNVTFRCDPISEHNRLYWYRQTLGQGPEFLTYFQNEAQLEKSRLLSDRFSAERPKGSFSTLEIQRTEQGDSAMYLCASSLQTTVEAFFGQGTRLTVV.

The table lists this clonotype with many counts. The V gene is TRBV7-2, the J gene TRBJ2-2, with a weak D call TRBD2 (6 bases). V was shortened by 3 bases and J by 4 bases, with 9 bases between the two germline ends. From germline, CDR1 is SGHTA and CDR2 FQGNSA. CDR3 size: 14 residues. CDR3 nucleotides: TGTGCCAGCAGCTTGACGGGACTCACCGGGGAGCTGTTTTTT. This translates into CASSLTGLTGELFF.